This T cell receptor (beta chain) was captured by sequencing in a study of OX40 agonist ivuxolimab in advanced cancers. The overall study: The patients' treatment was ivuxolimab, an agonistic anti-OX40 (CD134) antibody.

Sequencing used immunoSEQ multiplex PCR; TCRdb keeps in-frame clones, though not all of them. This table holds 70,000 or so clones, roughly 90% found once. Comment on this clone: As yet, its antigen is unknown.

The CDR3 is made up of 13 amino acids. Trimming shortened V by 2 bases and J by 7 bases, and 11 bases separated the two germline ends. The V gene's germline CDR1 is MNHEY and CDR2 SMNVEV (reference sequence). General study points: CD8+ T cells (on average) carried more expanded clones than CD4+ T cells. Compared with others, partial responders at 0.1-3.0 mg/kg displayed clonal expansion among the lowest.

The chain combines TRBV27 with TRBJ1-1, with a tentative D call TRBD1 (5 bases). The sample consisted of CD4+ or CD8+ T cells sorted from blood, taken in a trial of the OX40 agonist ivuxolimab. This TCR came from an adult with an advanced solid tumor such as melanoma, head and neck, liver or kidney cancer. This CDR3 reads CASSLGGTVEAFF. The CDR3 region has the DNA TGTGCCAGCAGTTTAGGGGGAACGGTTGAAGCTTTCTTT.